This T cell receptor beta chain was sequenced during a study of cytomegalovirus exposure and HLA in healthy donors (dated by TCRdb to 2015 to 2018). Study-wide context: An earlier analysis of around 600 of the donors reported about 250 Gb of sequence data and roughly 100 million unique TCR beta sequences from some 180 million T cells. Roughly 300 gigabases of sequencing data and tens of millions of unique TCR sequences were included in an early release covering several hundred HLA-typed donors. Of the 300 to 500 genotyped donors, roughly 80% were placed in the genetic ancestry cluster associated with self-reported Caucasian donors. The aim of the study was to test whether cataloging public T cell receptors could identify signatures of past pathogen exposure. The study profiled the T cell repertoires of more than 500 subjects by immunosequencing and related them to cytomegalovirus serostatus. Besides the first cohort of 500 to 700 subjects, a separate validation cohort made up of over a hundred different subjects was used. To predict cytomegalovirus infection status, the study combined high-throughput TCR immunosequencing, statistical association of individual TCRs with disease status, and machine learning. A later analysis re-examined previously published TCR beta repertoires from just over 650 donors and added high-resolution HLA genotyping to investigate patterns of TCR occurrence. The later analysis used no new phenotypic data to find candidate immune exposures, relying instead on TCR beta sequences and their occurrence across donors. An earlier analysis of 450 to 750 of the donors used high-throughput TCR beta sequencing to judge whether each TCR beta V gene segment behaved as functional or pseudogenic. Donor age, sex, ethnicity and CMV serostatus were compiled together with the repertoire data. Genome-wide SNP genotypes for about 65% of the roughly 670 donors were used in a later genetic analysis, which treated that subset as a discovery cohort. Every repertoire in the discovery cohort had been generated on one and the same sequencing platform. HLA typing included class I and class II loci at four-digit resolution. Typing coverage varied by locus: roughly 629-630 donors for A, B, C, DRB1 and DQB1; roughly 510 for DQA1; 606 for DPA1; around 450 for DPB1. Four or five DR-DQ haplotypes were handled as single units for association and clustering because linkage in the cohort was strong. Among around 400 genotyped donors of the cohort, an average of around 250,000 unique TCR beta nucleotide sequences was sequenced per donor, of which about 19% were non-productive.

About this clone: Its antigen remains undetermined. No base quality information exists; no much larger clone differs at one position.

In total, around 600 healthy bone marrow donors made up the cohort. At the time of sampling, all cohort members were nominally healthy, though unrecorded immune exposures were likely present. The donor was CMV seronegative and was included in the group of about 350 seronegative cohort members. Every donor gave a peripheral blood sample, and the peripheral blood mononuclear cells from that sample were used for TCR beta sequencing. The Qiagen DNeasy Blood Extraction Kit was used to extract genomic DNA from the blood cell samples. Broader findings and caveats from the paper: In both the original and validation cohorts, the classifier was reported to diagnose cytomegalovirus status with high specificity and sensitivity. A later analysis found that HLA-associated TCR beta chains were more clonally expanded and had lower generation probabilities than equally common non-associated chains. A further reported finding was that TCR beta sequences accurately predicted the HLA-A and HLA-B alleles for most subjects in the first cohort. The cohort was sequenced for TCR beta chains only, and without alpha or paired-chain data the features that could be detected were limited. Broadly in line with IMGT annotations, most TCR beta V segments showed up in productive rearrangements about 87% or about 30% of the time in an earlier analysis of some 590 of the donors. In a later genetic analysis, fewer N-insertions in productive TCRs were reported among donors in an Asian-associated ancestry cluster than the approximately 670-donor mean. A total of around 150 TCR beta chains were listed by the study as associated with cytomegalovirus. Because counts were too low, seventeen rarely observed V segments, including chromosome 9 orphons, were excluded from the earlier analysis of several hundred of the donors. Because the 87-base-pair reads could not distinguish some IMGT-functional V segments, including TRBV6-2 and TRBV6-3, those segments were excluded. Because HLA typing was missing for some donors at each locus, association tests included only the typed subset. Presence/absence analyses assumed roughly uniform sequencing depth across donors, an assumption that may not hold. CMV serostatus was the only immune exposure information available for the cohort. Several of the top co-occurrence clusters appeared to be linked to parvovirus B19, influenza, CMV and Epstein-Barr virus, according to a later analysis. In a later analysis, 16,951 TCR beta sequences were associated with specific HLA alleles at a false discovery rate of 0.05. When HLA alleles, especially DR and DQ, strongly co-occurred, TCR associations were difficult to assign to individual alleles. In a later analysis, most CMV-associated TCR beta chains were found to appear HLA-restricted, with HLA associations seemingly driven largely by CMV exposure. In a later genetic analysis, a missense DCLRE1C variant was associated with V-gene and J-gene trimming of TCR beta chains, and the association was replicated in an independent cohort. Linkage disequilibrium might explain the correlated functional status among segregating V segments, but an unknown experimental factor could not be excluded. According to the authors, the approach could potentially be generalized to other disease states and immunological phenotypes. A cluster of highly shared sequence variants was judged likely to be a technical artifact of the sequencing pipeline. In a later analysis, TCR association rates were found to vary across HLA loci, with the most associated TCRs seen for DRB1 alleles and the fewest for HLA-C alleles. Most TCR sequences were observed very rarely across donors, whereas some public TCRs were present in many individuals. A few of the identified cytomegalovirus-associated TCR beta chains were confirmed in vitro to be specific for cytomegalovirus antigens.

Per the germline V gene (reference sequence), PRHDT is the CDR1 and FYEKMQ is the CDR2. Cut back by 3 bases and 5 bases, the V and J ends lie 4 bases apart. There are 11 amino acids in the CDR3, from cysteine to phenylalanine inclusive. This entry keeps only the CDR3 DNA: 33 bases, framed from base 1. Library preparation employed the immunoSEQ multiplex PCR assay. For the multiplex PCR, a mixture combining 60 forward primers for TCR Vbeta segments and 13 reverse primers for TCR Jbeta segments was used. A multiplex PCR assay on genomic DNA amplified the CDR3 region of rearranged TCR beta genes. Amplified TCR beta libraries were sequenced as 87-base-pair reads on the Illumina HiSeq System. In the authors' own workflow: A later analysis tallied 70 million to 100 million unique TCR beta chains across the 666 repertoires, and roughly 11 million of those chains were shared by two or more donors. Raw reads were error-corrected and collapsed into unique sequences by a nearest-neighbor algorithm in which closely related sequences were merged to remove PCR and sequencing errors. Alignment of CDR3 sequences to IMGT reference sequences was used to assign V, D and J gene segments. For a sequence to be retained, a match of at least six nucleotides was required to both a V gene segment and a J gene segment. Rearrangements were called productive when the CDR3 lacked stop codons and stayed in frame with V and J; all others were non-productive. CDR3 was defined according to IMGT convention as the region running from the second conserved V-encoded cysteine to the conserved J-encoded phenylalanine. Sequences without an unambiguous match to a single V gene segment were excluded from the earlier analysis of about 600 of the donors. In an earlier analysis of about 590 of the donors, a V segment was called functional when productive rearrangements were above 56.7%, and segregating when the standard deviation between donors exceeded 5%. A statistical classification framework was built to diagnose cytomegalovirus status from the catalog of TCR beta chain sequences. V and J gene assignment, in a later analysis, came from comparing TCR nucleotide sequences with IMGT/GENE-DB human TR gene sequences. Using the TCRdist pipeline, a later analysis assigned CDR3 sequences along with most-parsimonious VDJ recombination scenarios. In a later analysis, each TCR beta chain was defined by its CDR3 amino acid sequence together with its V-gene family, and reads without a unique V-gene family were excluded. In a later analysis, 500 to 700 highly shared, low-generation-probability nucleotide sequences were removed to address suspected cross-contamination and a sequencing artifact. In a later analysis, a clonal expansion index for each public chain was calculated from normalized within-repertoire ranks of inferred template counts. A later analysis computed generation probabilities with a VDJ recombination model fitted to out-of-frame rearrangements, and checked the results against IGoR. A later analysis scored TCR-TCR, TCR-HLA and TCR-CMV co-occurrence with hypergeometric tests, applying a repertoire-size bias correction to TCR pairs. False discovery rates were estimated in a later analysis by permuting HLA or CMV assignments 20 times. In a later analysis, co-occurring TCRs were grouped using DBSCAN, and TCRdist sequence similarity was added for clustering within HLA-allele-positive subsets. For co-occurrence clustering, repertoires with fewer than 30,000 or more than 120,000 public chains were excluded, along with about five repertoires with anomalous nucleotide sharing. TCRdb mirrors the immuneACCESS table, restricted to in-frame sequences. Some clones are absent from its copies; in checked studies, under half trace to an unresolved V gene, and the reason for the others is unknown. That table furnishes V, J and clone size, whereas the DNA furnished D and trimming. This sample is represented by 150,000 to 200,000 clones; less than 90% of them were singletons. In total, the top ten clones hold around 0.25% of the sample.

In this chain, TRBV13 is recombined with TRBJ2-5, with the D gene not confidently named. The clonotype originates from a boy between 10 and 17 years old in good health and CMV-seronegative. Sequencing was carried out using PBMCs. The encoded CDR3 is CASSFGETQYF. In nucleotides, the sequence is TGTGCCAGCAGCTTCGGTGAGACCCAGTACTTC. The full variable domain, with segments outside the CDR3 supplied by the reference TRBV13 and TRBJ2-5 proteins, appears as AAGVIQSPRHLIKEKRETATLKCYPIPRHDTVYWYQQGPGQDPQFLISFYEKMQSDKGSIPDRFSAQQFSDYHSELNMSSLELGDSALYFCASSFGETQYFGPGTRLLVL.